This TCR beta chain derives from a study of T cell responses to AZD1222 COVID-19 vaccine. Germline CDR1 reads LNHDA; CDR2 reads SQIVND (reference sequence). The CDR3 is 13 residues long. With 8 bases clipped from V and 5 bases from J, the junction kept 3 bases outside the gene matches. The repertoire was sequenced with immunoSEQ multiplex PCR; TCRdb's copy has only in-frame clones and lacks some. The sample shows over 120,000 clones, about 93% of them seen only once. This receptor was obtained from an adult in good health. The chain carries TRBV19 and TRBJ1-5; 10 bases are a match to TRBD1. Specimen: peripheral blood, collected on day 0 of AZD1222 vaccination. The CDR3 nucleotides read TGTGCCAGTGCCGGGACAGGGGATCAGCCCCAGCATTTT. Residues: CASAGTGDQPQHF.